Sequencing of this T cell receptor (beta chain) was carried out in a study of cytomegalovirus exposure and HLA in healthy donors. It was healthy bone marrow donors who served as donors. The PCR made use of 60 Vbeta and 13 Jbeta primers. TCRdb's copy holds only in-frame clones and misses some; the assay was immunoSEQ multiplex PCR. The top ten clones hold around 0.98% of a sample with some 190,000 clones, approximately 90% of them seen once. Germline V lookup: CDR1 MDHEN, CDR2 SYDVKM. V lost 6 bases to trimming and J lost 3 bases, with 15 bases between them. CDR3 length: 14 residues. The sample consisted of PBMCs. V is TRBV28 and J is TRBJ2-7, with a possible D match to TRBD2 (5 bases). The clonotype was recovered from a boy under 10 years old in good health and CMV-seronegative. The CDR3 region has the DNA TGTGCCAGCAGCCCCACCGGACTGAACTACGAGCAGTACTTC. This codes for CASSPTGLNYEQYF.